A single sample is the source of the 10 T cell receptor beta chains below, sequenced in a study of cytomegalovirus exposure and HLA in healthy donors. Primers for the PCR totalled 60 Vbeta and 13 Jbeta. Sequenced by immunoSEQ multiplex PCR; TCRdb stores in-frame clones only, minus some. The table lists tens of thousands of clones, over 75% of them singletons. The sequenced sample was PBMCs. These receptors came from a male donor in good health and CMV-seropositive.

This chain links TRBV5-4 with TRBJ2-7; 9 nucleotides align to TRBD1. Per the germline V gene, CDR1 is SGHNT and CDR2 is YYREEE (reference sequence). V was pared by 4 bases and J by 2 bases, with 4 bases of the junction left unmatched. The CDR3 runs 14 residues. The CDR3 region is CASSPRTGAYEQYF. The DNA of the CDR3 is TGTGCCAGCAGCCCGAGGACAGGGGCCTACGAGCAGTACTTC.

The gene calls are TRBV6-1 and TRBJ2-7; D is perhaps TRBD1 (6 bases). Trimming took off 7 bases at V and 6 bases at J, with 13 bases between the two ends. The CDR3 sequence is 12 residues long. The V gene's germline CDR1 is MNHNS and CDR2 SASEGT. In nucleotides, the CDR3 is TGTGCCAGCAATATCCAGGGGCGCGAGCAGTACTTC. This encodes CASNIQGREQYF.

The CDR3 region has the DNA TGTGCCAGCAGGCTTGCTACTAGCGGGAGATTGGCCGAGCAGTACTTC. Amino acid sequence: CASRLATSGRLAEQYF. The chain links TRBV27 to TRBJ2-7; TRBD2 matches at 11 bases. Germline CDR1 MNHEY, CDR2 SMNVEV (reference sequence). The V and J ends lost 6 bases and 6 bases, in that order; junction bases with no gene match: 13. This CDR3 region has 16 residues.

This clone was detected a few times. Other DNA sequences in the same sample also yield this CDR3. For the CDR3, the DNA is TGTGCCAGCAGTTTGCCCACAGGGGGCCTGAACACTGAAGCTTTCTTT. This gives the protein CASSLPTGGLNTEAFF. This chain links TRBV28 with TRBJ1-1, with TRBD1 matching over 9 bases. CDR3 size: 16 residues. V gave up 3 bases and J gave up 0 bases; unmatched junction bases: 5. Per germline, CDR1 MDHEN and CDR2 SYDVKM.

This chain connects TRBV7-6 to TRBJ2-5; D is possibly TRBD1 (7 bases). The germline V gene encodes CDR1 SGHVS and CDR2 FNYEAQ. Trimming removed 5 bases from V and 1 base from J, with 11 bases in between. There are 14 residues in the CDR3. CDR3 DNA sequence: TGTGCCAGCAGCCCCCAGGGGGGCCAAGAGACCCAGTACTTC. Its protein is CASSPQGGQETQYF. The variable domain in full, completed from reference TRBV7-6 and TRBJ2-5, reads GAGVSQSPRYKVTKRGQDVALRCDPISGHVSLYWYRQALGQGPEFLTYFNYEAQQDKSGLPNDRFSAERPEGSISTLTIQRTEQRDSAMYRCASSPQGGQETQYFGPGTRLLVL.

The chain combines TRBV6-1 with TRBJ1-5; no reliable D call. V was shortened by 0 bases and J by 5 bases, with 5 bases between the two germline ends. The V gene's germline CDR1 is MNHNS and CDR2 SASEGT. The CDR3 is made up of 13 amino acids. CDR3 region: CASSEAFDQPQHF. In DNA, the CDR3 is TGTGCCAGCAGTGAAGCGTTCGATCAGCCCCAGCATTTT.

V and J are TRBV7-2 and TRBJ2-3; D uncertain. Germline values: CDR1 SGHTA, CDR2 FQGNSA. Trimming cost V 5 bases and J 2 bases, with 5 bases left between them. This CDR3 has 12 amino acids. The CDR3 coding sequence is TGTGCCAGCAGCCCGTACACAGATACGCAGTATTTT. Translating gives CASSPYTDTQYF.

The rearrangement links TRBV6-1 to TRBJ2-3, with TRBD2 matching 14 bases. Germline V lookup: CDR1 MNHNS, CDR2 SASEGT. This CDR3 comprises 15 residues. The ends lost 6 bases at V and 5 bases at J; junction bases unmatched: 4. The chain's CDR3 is CASRMTSGGVDTQYF. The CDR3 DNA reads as TGTGCCAGCAGGATGACTAGCGGGGGGGTAGATACGCAGTATTTT.

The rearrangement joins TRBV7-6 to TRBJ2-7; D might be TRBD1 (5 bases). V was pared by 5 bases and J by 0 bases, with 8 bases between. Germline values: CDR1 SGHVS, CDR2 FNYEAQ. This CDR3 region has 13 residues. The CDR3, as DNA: TGTGCCAGCAGCCCGACAGCCTCCTACGAGCAGTACTTC. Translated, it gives CASSPTASYEQYF.

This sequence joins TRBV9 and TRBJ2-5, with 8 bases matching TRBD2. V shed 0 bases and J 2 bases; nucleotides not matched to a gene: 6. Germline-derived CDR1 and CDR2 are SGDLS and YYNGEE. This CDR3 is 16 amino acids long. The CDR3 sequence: CASSVATSSGQETQYF. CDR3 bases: TGTGCCAGCAGCGTAGCTACGTCTAGCGGGCAAGAGACCCAGTACTTC.